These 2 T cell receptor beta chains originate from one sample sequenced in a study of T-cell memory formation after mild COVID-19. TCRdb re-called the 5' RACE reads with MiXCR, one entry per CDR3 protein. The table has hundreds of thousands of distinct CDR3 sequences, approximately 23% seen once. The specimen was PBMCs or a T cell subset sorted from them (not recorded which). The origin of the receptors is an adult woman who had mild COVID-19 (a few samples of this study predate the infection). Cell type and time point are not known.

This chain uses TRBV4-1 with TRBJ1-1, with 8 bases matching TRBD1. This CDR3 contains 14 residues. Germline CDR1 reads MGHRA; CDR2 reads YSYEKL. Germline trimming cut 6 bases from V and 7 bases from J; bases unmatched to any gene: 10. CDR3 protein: CASRQPTGTGEAFF. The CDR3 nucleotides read TGCGCCAGCAGGCAACCCACCGGGACAGGTGAAGCTTTCTTT.

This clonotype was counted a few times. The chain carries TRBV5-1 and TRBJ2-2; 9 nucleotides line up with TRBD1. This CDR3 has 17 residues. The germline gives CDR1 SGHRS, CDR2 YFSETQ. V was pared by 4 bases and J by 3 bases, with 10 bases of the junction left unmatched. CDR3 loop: CASSREPGQGYTGELFF. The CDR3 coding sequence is TGCGCCAGCAGCCGAGAACCGGGACAGGGCTACACCGGGGAGCTGTTTTTT. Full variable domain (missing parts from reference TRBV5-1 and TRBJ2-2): KAGVTQTPRYLIKTRGQQVTLSCSPISGHRSVSWYQQTPGQGLQFLFEYFSETQRNKGNFPGRFSGRQFSNSRSEMNVSTLELGDSALYLCASSREPGQGYTGELFFGEGSRLTVL.